A single sample is the source of the 3 T cell receptor beta chains below, sequenced in a study of spatial heterogeneity in lung cancer. Time point described: sample taken at primary tumor resection. The study sequenced unsorted whole RNA from tumor, nontumor lung or frozen PBMC. TCRdb re-called the 5' RACE reads through MiXCR, storing one row per CDR3 protein. Of some 41,000 distinct CDR3 sequences listed, roughly 7.1% were seen once; the top ten hold around 43%. Sequenced material: PBMCs, taken at surgery. The receptor source for this set is a female donor with early-stage non-small cell lung cancer.

This clonotype has more than one count but fewer than ten. V and J are TRBV7-9 and TRBJ1-1, with TRBD1 identical over 7 bases. This CDR3 region has 13 residues. After removal of 9 bases from V and 4 bases from J, the junction contained 8 bases not matched to a gene. CDR1 and CDR2 (germline): SEHNR, FQNEAQ (reference sequence). As DNA, the CDR3 is TGTGCCAGTACCACAGGGGAGGCCACTGAAGCTTTCTTT. Translating gives CASTTGEATEAFF. Combining the CDR3 with reference TRBV7-9 and TRBJ1-1 gives the whole variable domain DTGVSQNPRHKITKRGQNVTFRCDPISEHNRLYWYRQTLGQGPEFLTYFQNEAQLEKSRLLSDRFSAERPKGSFSTLEIQRTEQGDSAMYLCASTTGEATEAFFGQGTRLTVV.

In this sample, this clonotype turned up many times. V gene TRBV20-1 combines with J gene TRBJ1-4; D remains unclear. V was pared by 1 base and J by 4 bases, with 10 bases between. The CDR3 is 14 amino acids. Germline V gives CDR1 DFQATT, CDR2 SNEGSKA (reference sequence). For the CDR3, the DNA is TGCAGTGCTAGAGTGGATACCCTTAATGAAAAACTGTTTTTT. It codes for CSARVDTLNEKLFF.

The chain uses TRBV27 and TRBJ2-7; the D is unclear. Germline CDR1 MNHEY, CDR2 SMNVEV (reference sequence). Trimming removed 3 bases at V and 1 base at J, with 7 bases between. The CDR3 runs to 13 residues. CDR3 sequence reads: CASSLAPSYEQYF. CDR3 sequence (DNA): TGTGCCAGCAGTTTGGCTCCTTCCTACGAGCAGTACTTC.